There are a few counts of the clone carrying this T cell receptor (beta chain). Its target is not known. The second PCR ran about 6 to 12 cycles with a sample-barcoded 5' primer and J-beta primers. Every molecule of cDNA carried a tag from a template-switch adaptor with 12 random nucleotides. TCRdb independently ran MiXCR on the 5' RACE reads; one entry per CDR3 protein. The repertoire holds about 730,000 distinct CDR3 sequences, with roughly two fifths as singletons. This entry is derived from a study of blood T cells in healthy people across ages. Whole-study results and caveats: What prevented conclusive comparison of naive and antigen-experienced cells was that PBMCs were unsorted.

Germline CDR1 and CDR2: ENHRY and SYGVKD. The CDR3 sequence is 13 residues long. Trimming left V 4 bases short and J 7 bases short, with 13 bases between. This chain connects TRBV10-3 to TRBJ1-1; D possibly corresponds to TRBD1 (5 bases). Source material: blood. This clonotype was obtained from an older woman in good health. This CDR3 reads CAISARGDGEAFF. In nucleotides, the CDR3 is TGTGCCATCAGTGCGAGGGGTGATGGTGAAGCTTTCTTT.